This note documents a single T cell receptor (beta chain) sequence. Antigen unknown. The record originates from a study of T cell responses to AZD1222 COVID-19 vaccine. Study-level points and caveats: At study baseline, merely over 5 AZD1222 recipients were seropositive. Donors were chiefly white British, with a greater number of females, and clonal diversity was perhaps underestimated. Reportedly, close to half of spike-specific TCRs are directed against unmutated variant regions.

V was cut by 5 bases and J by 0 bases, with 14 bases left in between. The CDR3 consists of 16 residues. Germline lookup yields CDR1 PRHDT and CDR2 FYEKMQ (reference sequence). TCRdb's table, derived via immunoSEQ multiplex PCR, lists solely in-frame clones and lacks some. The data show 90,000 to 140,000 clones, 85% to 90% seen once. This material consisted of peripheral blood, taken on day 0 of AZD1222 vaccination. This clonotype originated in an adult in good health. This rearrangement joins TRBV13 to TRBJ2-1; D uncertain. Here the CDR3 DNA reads TGTGCCAGCAGCCCGATGGGTCCTAGCTCCTACAATGAGCAGTTCTTC. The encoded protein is CASSPMGPSSYNEQFF.